This T cell receptor (beta chain) appears in the sequencing data of a study of cytomegalovirus exposure and HLA in healthy donors. Study conclusions and caveats: The authors later linked a missense DCLRE1C variant to TCR beta V- and J-gene trimming. Both high specificity and high sensitivity reportedly marked the classifier's diagnosis of cytomegalovirus status. Sequencing had likely introduced a cluster of highly shared sequence variants as an artifact.

The primer mix had 60 Vbeta and 13 Jbeta primers. Assay used: immunoSEQ multiplex PCR; TCRdb lists only in-frame clones, some missing. The data show over 95,000 clones, 70% to 80% seen once. The V segment lost 7 bases and the J segment 5 bases; nucleotides outside the gene matches: 10. The CDR3 loop spans 14 amino acids. Germline V gene lookup returns CDR1 SGHRS and CDR2 YFSETQ. Notes on this clone: Its cognate antigen is unknown.

Donors were ostensibly healthy at sampling, although undocumented immune exposures were probable. What was sequenced was PBMCs. This receptor was identified in a human donor in good health. V and J are TRBV5-1 and TRBJ2-5; 8 nucleotides align to TRBD2. Written as DNA, the CDR3 is TGCGCCAGCGCCCGGGGGGGGCCAACGGAGACCCAGTACTTC. This encodes CASARGGPTETQYF.